This TCR beta chain was captured by sequencing in a study of cytomegalovirus exposure and HLA in healthy donors. General observations from the study: A later analysis found first-cohort TCR clusters tended to co-occur in the 120 validation repertoires. Many donors carried some public TCRs, although rarity characterized most TCR sequences.

Profiling relied on immunoSEQ multiplex PCR, and the TCRdb table lists in-frame clones only, not all of them. The sample carries under 75,000 clones, around 92% recorded once. The germline V gene encodes CDR1 SGHTA and CDR2 FQGTGA. Trimming at V came to 1 base and at J to 2 bases, leaving 2 bases not matched to a gene. There are 15 residues in the CDR3. The donors were part of the validation cohort of roughly 110 subjects. That cohort was separate from the first cohort, which comprised 670 or so subjects. This clone was counted only a few times. Its matching antigen is unknown. This TCR was sampled from a man in his late teens or twenties in good health and CMV-seropositive. The sequenced sample was PBMCs. This rearrangement joins TRBV7-3 to TRBJ1-1; 9 bases agree with TRBD1. The CDR3: CASSLRGQGNTEAFF. For the CDR3, the DNA is TGTGCCAGCAGCTTAAGGGGACAGGGAAACACTGAAGCTTTCTTT.